These 28 T cell receptor beta chains share one sample of origin, sequenced in a study of cytomegalovirus exposure and HLA in healthy donors. This PCR relied on a set of 60 Vbeta primers and 13 Jbeta primers. Produced via immunoSEQ multiplex PCR; TCRdb's table is partial and in-frame only. This sample's clone table lists 150,000 to 200,000 clones. Sample: PBMCs. The receptors stem from a woman in her late teens or twenties in good health and CMV-seropositive.

J is TRBJ2-5 and V is TRBV4-1; the match to TRBD1 covers 10 bases. The J call is doubtful: the DNA matches TRBJ2-7 better. In germline, CDR1 is MGHRA, CDR2 YSYEKL. The CDR3 has 16 amino acids. CDR3 DNA: TGCGCCAGCAGCCAAGACATCGGGACAGGGGTCTACGAGCAGTACTTC. Translating it yields CASSQDIGTGVYEQYF.

The chain carries TRBV6-6 and TRBJ2-7; D is unresolved. Per germline, CDR1 MNHNY and CDR2 SVGAGI (reference sequence). The length of the CDR3 is 14 residues. V was cut by 6 bases and J by 0 bases, with 12 bases left in between. Written as DNA, the CDR3 is TGTGCCAGCAGCACGAATTTCGGCTCCTACGAGCAGTACTTC. It translates to CASSTNFGSYEQYF.

This chain uses TRBV7-8 with TRBJ1-5; 8 bases agree with TRBD1. The CDR3 covers 14 residues. The V gene's germline CDR1 is SGHVS and CDR2 FQNEAQ. The V gene end was trimmed by 4 bases and the J gene end by 7 bases; junction bases not matched to a gene: 6. This CDR3 reads CASSWTGYGQPQHF. CDR3 DNA sequence: TGTGCCAGCAGCTGGACAGGGTACGGGCAGCCCCAGCATTTT.

The chain couples TRBV7-2 to TRBJ2-5; 7 bases are a match to TRBD2. CDR3 size: 14 residues. CDR1 is SGHTA, CDR2 FQGNSA, per germline. The trim removed 4 bases at V and 5 bases at J, leaving 7 bases unmatched. CDR3 loop: CASSSGTMRETQYF. CDR3 nucleotide sequence: TGTGCCAGCAGCTCAGGGACTATGAGGGAGACCCAGTACTTC.

CDR3 region: CAIRGTAPMGGYTF. For the CDR3, the DNA is TGTGCCATCCGAGGGACAGCGCCAATGGGGGGCTACACCTTC. The V gene is TRBV2, the J gene TRBJ1-2, with 7 bases lining up with TRBD1. Losses at the gene ends were 10 bases for V and 8 bases for J; bases not matched to a gene: 16. The germline CDR1 and CDR2 sequences are SNHLY and FYNNEI. The CDR3 has 14 amino acids.

The V call is TRBV11-2, the J call TRBJ2-7; possibly TRBD1 for D (7 bases). The V end lost 4 bases, the J end lost 6 bases, and 19 bases lay between the germline ends. The CDR3 has 15 amino acids. Germline CDR1 is SGHAT and CDR2 is FQNNGV. DNA for the CDR3: TGTGCCAGCAGCTGGCGGGACAGAGCCCCAAGCGAGCAGTACTTC. It codes for CASSWRDRAPSEQYF. Filled out from reference TRBV11-2 and TRBJ2-7, the complete variable domain reads EAGVAQSPRYKIIEKRQSVAFWCNPISGHATLYWYQQILGQGPKLLIQFQNNGVVDDSQLPKDRFSAERLKGVDSTLKIQPAKLEDSAVYLCASSWRDRAPSEQYFGPGTRLTVT.

The rearrangement joins TRBV4-1 to TRBJ2-3, with D possibly TRBD2 on 6 matching bases. With 6 bases removed from V and 3 bases from J, the gap between germline ends came to 19 bases. Germline lookup yields CDR1 MGHRA and CDR2 YSYEKL. CDR3 length: 16 residues. The CDR3 bases are TGCGCCAGCAGACCGACGATCGGGGGAAGGACAGATACGCAGTATTTT. Protein product: CASRPTIGGRTDTQYF.

The CDR3 region is CASGFGTRDSLNTEAFF. CDR3 nucleotide sequence: TGTGCTAGTGGTTTTGGCACCCGGGACAGCCTGAACACTGAAGCTTTCTTT. This chain uses TRBV12-5 with TRBJ1-1, with 7 bases matching TRBD1. This CDR3 has 17 residues. Germline loops: CDR1 LGHNT, CDR2 FRNRAP. J was trimmed by 0 bases and V by 3 bases; bases with no gene match: 10.

The rearrangement uses TRBV7-6 and TRBJ2-1; no reliable D call. From germline, CDR1 is SGHVS and CDR2 FNYEAQ. This CDR3 is 15 amino acids long. V shed 5 bases and J shed 0 bases, with 11 bases lying between them. The CDR3 spells CASSPPLSSYNEQFF. The CDR3 nucleotides read TGTGCCAGCAGCCCGCCCCTGAGCTCCTACAATGAGCAGTTCTTC.

The CDR3 sequence is CASSQDTYYGYTF. The DNA for the CDR3 is TGTGCCAGCAGCCAGGACACGTACTATGGCTACACCTTC. The chain carries TRBV7-2 and TRBJ1-2; D perhaps matches TRBD1 (5 bases). Germline CDR1 SGHTA, CDR2 FQGNSA. This CDR3 spans 13 amino acids. V lost 5 bases and J 3 bases, leaving 10 bases between the germline ends.

This sequence joins TRBV5-1 and TRBJ2-5; 10 bases match TRBD2. Germline V lookup: CDR1 SGHRS, CDR2 YFSETQ. The CDR3 totals 16 residues. J gave up 2 bases and V 3 bases, and 7 bases lay outside the gene matches. The CDR3 reads CASSYNSGGTQETQYF. The CDR3 DNA is TGCGCCAGCAGCTACAATAGCGGGGGGACGCAAGAGACCCAGTACTTC. Complete variable domain (other parts from reference TRBV5-1 and TRBJ2-5): KAGVTQTPRYLIKTRGQQVTLSCSPISGHRSVSWYQQTPGQGLQFLFEYFSETQRNKGNFPGRFSGRQFSNSRSEMNVSTLELGDSALYLCASSYNSGGTQETQYFGPGTRLLVL.

The rearrangement links TRBV7-6 to TRBJ2-3, with a possible D match to TRBD2 (6 bases). The germline V gene has CDR1 SGHVS and CDR2 FNYEAQ. The CDR3 length is 15 residues. Trimming took off 1 base at V and 6 bases at J, with 14 bases between the two ends. This CDR3 is CASSLEGGVGDTQYF. CDR3 sequence (DNA): TGTGCCAGCAGCTTAGAGGGCGGGGTAGGGGATACGCAGTATTTT.

The rearrangement uses TRBV6-5 and TRBJ2-2, with TRBD2 matching 10 bases. Germline V gene sequence: CDR1 MNHEY, CDR2 SVGAGI. V shed 6 bases and J 5 bases; nucleotides not matched to a gene: 6. The CDR3 has 15 residues. The CDR3 reads CASSRGLARTGELFF. CDR3 sequence (DNA): TGTGCCAGCAGCCGGGGACTAGCGAGAACCGGGGAGCTGTTTTTT.

The rearrangement links TRBV7-7 to TRBJ2-1; D is possibly TRBD1 (5 bases). The length of the CDR3 is 14 residues. Trimming took 1 base from V and 6 from J, leaving 10 bases between them. Germline CDR1 and CDR2: SSHAT and FNYEAQ (reference sequence). Written as DNA, the CDR3 is TGTGCCAGCAGCTTAGAACAGGAGTCCAATGAGCAGTTCTTC. Translation gives CASSLEQESNEQFF.

This chain joins TRBV7-8 and TRBJ2-3; TRBD2 agrees at 7 bases. The V gene end was trimmed by 3 bases and the J gene end by 1 base; junction bases not matched to a gene: 4. From germline, CDR1 is SGHVS and CDR2 FQNEAQ. The CDR3 has 15 residues. In DNA form, the CDR3 reads TGTGCCAGCAGCTTTAGAAGCGGGGGCACAGATACGCAGTATTTT. Translating it yields CASSFRSGGTDTQYF.

V usage is TRBV5-4 and J usage is TRBJ2-2; no reliable D call. Germline CDR1 reads SGHNT; CDR2 reads YYREEE (reference sequence). V lost 4 bases and J 8 bases, leaving 12 bases between the germline ends. This CDR3 contains 13 residues. CDR3 nucleotides: TGTGCCAGCAGCGCTCCACTCGGTGGGGAGCTGTTTTTT. It translates to CASSAPLGGELFF.

The chain joins TRBV5-1 to TRBJ2-5, with TRBD2 as a possible D gene (6 bases). In germline, CDR1 is SGHRS, CDR2 YFSETQ. Trimming took 0 bases from V and 2 from J, leaving 11 bases between them. The CDR3 sequence is 15 residues long. The CDR3: CASSLAPAGQETQYF. The CDR3 bases are TGCGCCAGCAGCTTGGCCCCGGCGGGGCAAGAGACCCAGTACTTC.

The chain carries TRBV4-1 and TRBJ2-3; 12 bases fit TRBD1. Germline loops: CDR1 MGHRA, CDR2 YSYEKL. This CDR3 contains 16 residues. J lost 5 bases, V lost 4 bases, and 7 bases had no gene match. CDR3 sequence reads: CASSRAGTGGVDTQYF. CDR3 in DNA: TGCGCCAGCAGCCGAGCCGGGACAGGGGGCGTAGATACGCAGTATTTT.

The rearrangement links TRBV6-4 to TRBJ2-1; 11 bases agree with TRBD2. Trimming removed 4 bases from V and 8 bases from J; junction bases left unmatched: 7. Germline CDR1 MRHNA, CDR2 SNTAGT. The CDR3 loop spans 15 amino acids. This chain's CDR3 is CASSAISGGADEQFF. The CDR3, as DNA: TGTGCCAGCAGTGCAATTAGCGGGGGGGCCGATGAGCAGTTCTTC.

J is TRBJ2-5 and V is TRBV5-4; possible D gene TRBD2, 6 bases. Germline-derived CDR1 and CDR2 are SGHNT and YYREEE (reference sequence). This CDR3 contains 15 residues. The V and J ends lost 4 bases and 3 bases respectively, with 16 bases between them. The CDR3 loop is CASSGRLGDEETQYF. DNA for the CDR3: TGTGCCAGCAGCGGCCGACTAGGCGACGAAGAGACCCAGTACTTC.

The rearrangement uses TRBV5-4 and TRBJ2-7, with 12 positions matching TRBD2. The V gene's germline CDR1 is SGHNT and CDR2 YYREEE (reference sequence). V lost 0 bases to trimming and J lost 3 bases; unmatched junction nucleotides: 4. The CDR3 spans 16 residues. The CDR3 nucleotides are TGTGCCAGCAGCTTGGAGACTAGCGGGGGCAACTACGAGCAGTACTTC. Residues: CASSLETSGGNYEQYF.

The CDR3 DNA is TGTGCCAGCAGTGAAATAGCGGGAGGGGTCTACGAGCAGTACTTC. This translates into CASSEIAGGVYEQYF. V usage is TRBV6-1 and J usage is TRBJ2-7; 11 bases are a match to TRBD2. Losses at the gene ends were 2 bases for V and 3 bases for J; bases not matched to a gene: 3. The CDR3 has 15 amino acids. The germline gives CDR1 MNHNS, CDR2 SASEGT.

The chain employs TRBV18 and TRBJ2-7; D perhaps matches TRBD1 (5 bases). The CDR3 sequence is 14 residues long. V lost 3 bases and J 1 base, leaving 10 bases between the germline ends. CDR1 is KGHSH, CDR2 LQKENI, per germline. The DNA of the CDR3 is TGTGCCAGCTCACCGTCCGGACATTCCTACGAGCAGTACTTC. Translating gives CASSPSGHSYEQYF.

The chain uses TRBV29-1 and TRBJ1-1; the D gene is possibly TRBD1 (5 bases). Trimming left V 7 bases short and J 1 base short, with 7 bases between. Germline V CDR1 and CDR2: SQVTM, ANQGSEA. The CDR3 has 11 residues. CDR3 nucleotide sequence: TGCAGCGCGACAGAGAACACTGAAGCTTTCTTT. This encodes CSATENTEAFF.

In DNA form, the CDR3 reads TGCGCCAGCAGCTTGACAGGGGGAATTTGGAATGAGCAGTTCTTC. Translation: CASSLTGGIWNEQFF. The rearrangement uses TRBV5-1 and TRBJ2-1, with 8 bases lining up with TRBD1. This CDR3 is 15 amino acids long. Germline values: CDR1 SGHRS, CDR2 YFSETQ. Losses at the gene ends were 1 base for V and 7 bases for J; bases not matched to a gene: 7.

The J gene is TRBJ1-2, the V gene TRBV18; tentative D call: TRBD1 (6 bases). This CDR3 has 16 residues. The ends were cut back, 3 bases at V and 2 bases at J, with 16 bases in the middle. CDR1 and CDR2 (germline): KGHSH, LQKENI. CDR3 DNA sequence: TGTGCCAGCTCACCGACCACGGAACAGGGAAACTATGGCTACACCTTC. Translated, it gives CASSPTTEQGNYGYTF.

The rearrangement joins TRBV30 to TRBJ2-7; 10 bases are shared with TRBD2. The CDR3 is made up of 14 amino acids. The V segment lost 5 bases and the J segment 9 bases; nucleotides outside the gene matches: 13. The germline gives CDR1 GTSNPN, CDR2 SVGIG (reference sequence). The CDR3, as DNA: TGTGCCTGGGTCCCCCTAGCGGGAGTGACAGGGCAGTACTTC. Its protein is CAWVPLAGVTGQYF.

The CDR3 region has the DNA TGTGCCAGCAGCCTCGGCACAGGATGGAATTCACCCCTCCACTTT. It translates to CASSLGTGWNSPLHF. The chain recombines TRBV5-8 with TRBJ1-6, with a possible D match to TRBD1 (5 bases). The length of the CDR3 is 15 residues. Trimming removed 4 bases from V and 7 bases from J, with 15 bases in between. CDR1 and CDR2 (germline): SGHTS, YDEGEE.